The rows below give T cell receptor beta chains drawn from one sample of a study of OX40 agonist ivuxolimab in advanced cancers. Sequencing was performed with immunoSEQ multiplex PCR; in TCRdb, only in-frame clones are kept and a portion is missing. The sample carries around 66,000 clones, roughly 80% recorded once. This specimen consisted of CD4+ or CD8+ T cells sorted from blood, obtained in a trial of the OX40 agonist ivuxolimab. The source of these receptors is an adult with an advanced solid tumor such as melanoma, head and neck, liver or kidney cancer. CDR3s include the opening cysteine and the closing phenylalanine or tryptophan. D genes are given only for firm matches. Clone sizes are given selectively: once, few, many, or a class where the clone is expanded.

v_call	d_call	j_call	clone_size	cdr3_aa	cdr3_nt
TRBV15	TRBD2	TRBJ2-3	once	CATSRGLAGGGDTQYF	TGTGCCACCAGCAGGGGACTAGCGGGGGGGGGAGATACGCAGTATTTT
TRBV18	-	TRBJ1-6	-	CASSPDGWNSPLHF	TGTGCCAGCTCACCAGATGGGTGGAATTCACCCCTCCACTTT
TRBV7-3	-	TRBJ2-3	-	CASSPIGGSTDTQYF	TGTGCCAGCAGCCCTATAGGAGGAAGCACAGATACGCAGTATTTT
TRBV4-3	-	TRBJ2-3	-	CASSQAAGTQYF	TGCGCCAGCAGCCAAGCGGCGGGTACGCAGTATTTT
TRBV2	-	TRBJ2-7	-	CASSVGADYEQYF	TGTGCCAGCAGTGTGGGGGCTGACTACGAGCAGTACTTC
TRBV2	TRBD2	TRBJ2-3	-	CASSYLAGVTDTQYF	TGTGCCAGCAGTTATCTAGCGGGTGTCACAGATACGCAGTATTTT
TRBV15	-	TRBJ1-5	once	CATSRATYGGLEPQHF	TGTGCCACCAGCAGAGCCACCTATGGAGGTCTAGAGCCCCAGCATTTT
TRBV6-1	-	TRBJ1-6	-	CASSETSWDSPLHF	TGTGCCAGCAGTGAAACATCCTGGGATTCACCCCTCCACTTT
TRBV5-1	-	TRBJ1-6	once	CASSLVQGGNSPLHF	TGCGCCAGCAGCTTGGTTCAGGGTGGGAATTCACCCCTCCACTTT
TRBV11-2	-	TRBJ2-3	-	CASSSFSDTQYF	TGTGCCAGCAGCTCATTTTCAGATACGCAGTATTTT
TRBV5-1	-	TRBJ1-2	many	CASSDEGRGSGYGYTF	TGCGCCAGCAGCGACGAGGGTCGCGGCTCCGGCTATGGCTACACCTTC
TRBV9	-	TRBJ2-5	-	CASSVASAGTMETQYF	TGTGCCAGCAGCGTAGCTTCGGCAGGGACCATGGAGACCCAGTACTTC
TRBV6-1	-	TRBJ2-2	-	CASQDRTNTGELFF	TGTGCCAGCCAGGACAGAACGAACACCGGGGAGCTGTTTTTT
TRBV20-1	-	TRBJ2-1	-	CSADMGRGQFF	TGCAGTGCGGATATGGGGCGCGGGCAGTTCTTC
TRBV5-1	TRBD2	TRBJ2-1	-	CASSLGTSGGQGEQFF	TGCGCCAGCAGCTTGGGGACTAGCGGGGGGCAAGGTGAGCAGTTCTTC
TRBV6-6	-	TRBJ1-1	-	CASSYEGKRTEAFF	TGTGCCAGCAGTTACGAGGGGAAAAGGACTGAAGCTTTCTTT
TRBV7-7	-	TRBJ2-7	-	CASSQARPYEQYF	TGTGCTAGCAGTCAGGCCCGTCCCTACGAGCAGTACTTC
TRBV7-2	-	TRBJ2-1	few	CASTRDTSYNEQFF	TGTGCCAGCACCAGGGACACAAGCTACAATGAGCAGTTCTTC
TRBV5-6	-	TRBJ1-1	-	CASETGLDGEAFF	TGTGCCAGCGAGACAGGCCTCGACGGTGAAGCTTTCTTT
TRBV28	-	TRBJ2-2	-	CASEGSNTGELFF	TGTGCCAGCGAAGGGTCCAACACCGGGGAGCTGTTTTTT
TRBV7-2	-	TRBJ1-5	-	CASSLEPLNQPQHF	TGTGCCAGCAGCTTAGAACCGCTAAATCAGCCCCAGCATTTT
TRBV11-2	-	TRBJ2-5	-	CASSLGTGLRGETQYF	TGTGCCAGCAGCTTAGGTACGGGACTTCGGGGAGAGACCCAGTACTTC
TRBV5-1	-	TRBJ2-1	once	CASSPDGHLSSYNEQFF	TGCGCCAGCAGCCCTGATGGACACTTGAGCTCCTACAATGAGCAGTTCTTC
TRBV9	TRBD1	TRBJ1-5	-	CASSEGQGASNQPQHF	TGTGCCAGCAGCGAGGGACAGGGGGCTAGCAATCAGCCCCAGCATTTT